This T cell receptor (beta chain) is from a study of cytomegalovirus exposure and HLA in healthy donors. Overall study results and limits: When a later analysis was performed, an Asian-associated ancestry cluster reportedly had fewer N-insertions than the approximately 700-donor mean.

Both 60 Vbeta primers and 13 Jbeta primers went into the PCR. Only in-frame clones appear in the TCRdb table, and some are missing; sequencing was by immunoSEQ multiplex PCR. The profile shows more than 150,000 clones, 78% of them singletons. Concerning this clone itself: Its antigen is unidentified. The junction shows a germline mismatch at one end, possibly a read error.

There are 14 residues in the CDR3. Per the germline V gene, CDR1 is SSHAT and CDR2 is FNYEAQ (reference sequence). Input material: PBMCs. The clonotype originates from a male donor in good health and CMV-seronegative. The V call is TRBV7-7, the J call TRBJ2-5; TRBD2 matches at 8 bases. Written as DNA, the CDR3 is TGTGCTAGCAGCTTATTTAGCGGGGAAGAGACCCAGTACTTC. Translating it yields CASSLFSGEETQYF.